These 23 T cell receptor beta chains were sequenced from one sample in a study of blood T cell repertoires in COVID-19. The data were produced by immunoSEQ multiplex PCR, yet TCRdb's version contains in-frame clones alone and is incomplete. The data hold under 200,000 clones, with 85% to 90% observed a single time. The sequencing sample was made of peripheral blood. These receptors were collected from a man between 18 and 29 years old with active or convalescent COVID-19.

The rearrangement uses TRBV5-1 and TRBJ2-7; tentatively, D is TRBD1 (5 bases). V dropped 0 bases and J dropped 7 bases, with 14 bases sitting between them. The CDR3 is 14 residues long. Germline CDR1 is SGHRS and CDR2 is YFSETQ. The CDR3 DNA is TGCGCCAGCAGCTTGGACGGCGGACATCAGGAGCAGTACGTC. Translating it yields CASSLDGGHQEQYV.

The chain carries TRBV5-1 and TRBJ2-3, with 9 bases aligning to TRBD1. This CDR3 comprises 13 residues. CDR1 is SGHRS and CDR2 is YFSETQ in the germline V gene. Germline trimming cut 4 bases from V and 13 bases from J; bases unmatched to any gene: 10. CDR3 sequence: CASSPRPGQGEYF. The CDR3 bases are TGCGCCAGCAGCCCTCGGCCGGGACAGGGAGAGTATTTT. Full variable domain (missing parts from reference TRBV5-1 and TRBJ2-3): KAGVTQTPRYLIKTRGQQVTLSCSPISGHRSVSWYQQTPGQGLQFLFEYFSETQRNKGNFPGRFSGRQFSNSRSEMNVSTLELGDSALYLCASSPRPGQGEYFGPGTRLTVL.

As for this clone: One end of the junction varies from germline; a read error may be responsible. The chain employs TRBV18 and TRBJ2-5; 12 bases line up with TRBD1. CDR3 length: 18 amino acids. Per the germline V gene, CDR1 is KGHSH and CDR2 is LQKENI. The CDR3 spells CASSLQAGTGGAQKTQYF. CDR3 nucleotide sequence: TGTGCCAGCTCACTACAAGCCGGGACAGGGGGCGCCCAAAAGACCCAGTACTTC.

V is TRBV19 and J is TRBJ2-2; a possible D gene is TRBD2 (6 bases). CDR1 and CDR2 from the germline V gene are LNHDA and SQIVND (reference sequence). The CDR3 is 14 residues long. Trimming cost V 7 bases and J 3 bases, with 12 bases left between them. The CDR3 loop is CASIGGRYTGELFF. The CDR3 bases are TGTGCCAGTATCGGAGGGCGGTACACCGGGGAGCTGTTTTTT. The full variable domain, its missing parts supplied by reference TRBV19 and TRBJ2-2, is DGGITQSPKYLFRKEGQNVTLSCEQNLNHDAMYWYRQDPGQGLRLIYYSQIVNDFQKGDIAEGYSVSREKKESFPLTVTSAQKNPTAFYLCASIGGRYTGELFFGEGSRLTVL.

In DNA, the CDR3 is TGTGCCAGTATGAGGGTCAGTAGCTCCTACAATGAGCAGTTCTTC. This codes for CASMRVSSSYNEQFF. The V call is TRBV19, the J call TRBJ2-1; a weak D match, TRBD2 (5 bases). This CDR3 is 15 amino acids long. V was trimmed by 7 bases and J by 0 bases, leaving 13 bases between them. CDR1 LNHDA and CDR2 SQIVND come from the germline V gene (reference sequence).

This sequence joins TRBV4-1 and TRBJ1-1; 7 nucleotides align to TRBD1. CDR1 and CDR2 from the germline V gene are MGHRA and YSYEKL. The length of the CDR3 is 13 residues. After removal of 0 bases from V and 9 bases from J, the junction contained 4 bases not matched to a gene. The DNA of the CDR3 is TGCGCCAGCAGCCAAGATTGGGGACAGAAAGCTTTCTTT. This translates into CASSQDWGQKAFF.

This rearrangement joins TRBV6-5 to TRBJ2-3; no clear D. Germline values: CDR1 MNHEY, CDR2 SVGAGI. The CDR3 is made up of 11 amino acids. V was pared by 5 bases and J by 2 bases, with 2 bases between. The CDR3 region has the DNA TGTGCCAGCAGTCACACAGATACGCAGTATTTT. Translating gives CASSHTDTQYF.

The V call is TRBV6-5, the J call TRBJ1-2; TRBD1 is a possible D gene (5 bases). The CDR3 consists of 13 residues. The V gene lost 2 bases and the J gene lost 8 bases, with 12 bases spanning the gap. Germline lookup yields CDR1 MNHEY and CDR2 SVGAGI. This CDR3 reads CASSYALGQGYTF. CDR3 nucleotide sequence: TGTGCCAGCAGTTACGCTCTGGGGCAGGGCTACACCTTC.

V is TRBV3-1 (or the pseudogene TRBV3-2) and J is TRBJ2-1; a weak D match, TRBD2 (6 bases). Looked up from germline, CDR1 is LGHDT and CDR2 is YNNKEL (reference sequence). V dropped 4 bases and J dropped 10 bases, with 23 bases sitting between them. The CDR3 is 16 residues long. Here the CDR3 reads CASSRQTSFGPSEQFF. DNA of the CDR3: TGTGCCAGCAGCCGCCAGACTAGTTTCGGGCCCTCCGAGCAGTTCTTC.

This sequence joins TRBV2 and TRBJ1-1; D is unclear. CDR1 and CDR2 from the germline V gene are SNHLY and FYNNEI. Between the trimmed V and J ends, which lost 7 bases and 2 bases, there was a span of 11 bases. The CDR3 sequence is 13 residues long. CDR3 protein: CASTGGVNTEAFF. As DNA, the CDR3 is TGTGCCAGCACCGGTGGAGTAAACACTGAAGCTTTCTTT. Based on the CDR3 plus reference TRBV2 and TRBJ1-1, the full variable domain is EPEVTQTPSHQVTQMGQEVILRCVPISNHLYFYWYRQILGQKVEFLVSFYNNEISEKSEIFDDQFSVERPDGSNFTLKIRSTKLEDSAMYFCASTGGVNTEAFFGQGTRLTVV.

The rearrangement joins TRBV29-1 to TRBJ2-3; 10 bases fit TRBD2. The V segment lost 7 bases and the J segment 4 bases; nucleotides outside the gene matches: 8. This CDR3 spans 14 amino acids. The germline gives CDR1 SQVTM, CDR2 ANQGSEA. CDR3 region: CSGSAGGYADTQYF. The CDR3 bases are TGCAGCGGCTCAGCGGGAGGGTATGCAGATACGCAGTATTTT.

As regards this clone: This same CDR3 is encoded by further DNA sequences in the sample. The rearrangement links TRBV5-1 to TRBJ1-1; D is uncertain. V was cut by 0 bases and J by 0 bases, with 3 bases left in between. The CDR3 is 13 residues long. Per the germline V gene, CDR1 is SGHRS and CDR2 is YFSETQ. The CDR3 DNA sequence: TGCGCCAGCAGCTTGGTAATGAACACTGAAGCTTTCTTT. This translates into CASSLVMNTEAFF.

This chain joins TRBV18 and TRBJ2-3; 8 positions agree with TRBD1. This CDR3 is 17 amino acids long. Unmatched junction bases numbered 10, after V lost 3 bases and J lost 2 bases. Looked up from germline, CDR1 is KGHSH and CDR2 is LQKENI. In nucleotides, the CDR3 is TGTGCCAGCTCACCGGGGACAGGCGTCCTGCACACAGATACGCAGTATTTT. Encoded protein: CASSPGTGVLHTDTQYF.

V usage is TRBV19 and J usage is TRBJ2-1; 14 bases are a match to TRBD2. V lost 5 bases to trimming and J lost 0 bases; unmatched junction nucleotides: 6. Germline values: CDR1 LNHDA, CDR2 SQIVND (reference sequence). CDR3 size: 18 residues. CDR3 DNA sequence: TGTGCCAGTAGTGTGCGGACTAGCGGGAGGAGCTCCTACAATGAGCAGTTCTTC. It translates to CASSVRTSGRSSYNEQFF.

The chain uses TRBV11-2 and TRBJ1-4; D possibly corresponds to TRBD1 (5 bases). Per germline, CDR1 SGHAT and CDR2 FQNNGV. This CDR3 comprises 14 residues. V was clipped by 3 bases and J by 3 bases, with 8 bases between them. CDR3 residues: CASSFSRANEKLFF. The CDR3 DNA is TGTGCCAGCAGCTTTAGCAGGGCTAATGAAAAACTGTTTTTT.

J is TRBJ1-3 and V is TRBV28, with D maybe TRBD1 (5 bases). Germline values: CDR1 MDHEN, CDR2 SYDVKM. The CDR3 has 13 amino acids. The ends were cut back, 8 bases at V and 4 bases at J, with 12 bases in the middle. The CDR3 DNA sequence: TGTGCCAGCGGGCCAGGACAAGGAAACACCATATATTTT. Translation: CASGPGQGNTIYF.

The V gene is TRBV20-1, the J gene TRBJ1-2, with D hard to call. Germline loops: CDR1 DFQATT, CDR2 SNEGSKA (reference sequence). V dropped 3 bases and J dropped 8 bases, with 10 bases sitting between them. The CDR3 runs 11 residues. The CDR3 DNA reads as TGCAGTGCTAGCTTTTCTTCGGGCTACACCTTC. It codes for CSASFSSGYTF.

The rearrangement joins TRBV6-5 to TRBJ1-2; 7 nucleotides match TRBD1. The germline V gene encodes CDR1 MNHEY and CDR2 SVGAGI. CDR3 length: 15 amino acids. After removal of 2 bases from V and 5 bases from J, the junction contained 8 bases not matched to a gene. CDR3 loop: CASSYQPGQNYGYTF. CDR3 coding DNA: TGTGCCAGCAGTTACCAACCGGGACAGAATTATGGCTACACCTTC.

This clone was seen once. The chain carries TRBV11-2 and TRBJ2-5; D is unclear. CDR3 size: 13 residues. CDR1 and CDR2 (germline): SGHAT, FQNNGV. Trimming cost V 5 bases and J 2 bases, with 9 bases left between them. The chain's CDR3 is CASSKLRQETQYF. The CDR3 DNA follows: TGTGCCAGCAGCAAACTGAGACAAGAGACCCAGTACTTC.

The J gene is TRBJ1-1, the V gene TRBV28; TRBD1 matches at 9 bases. This CDR3 has 16 amino acids. In germline, CDR1 is MDHEN, CDR2 SYDVKM. V shed 5 bases, J shed 5 bases, and the junction held 12 bases outside the gene matches. This CDR3 reads CASSTIGQGQLTEAFF. The CDR3 nucleotides read TGTGCCAGCAGTACTATAGGACAGGGGCAACTAACTGAAGCTTTCTTT. Using reference TRBV28 and TRBJ1-1 for the parts outside the CDR3, the full variable domain is DVKVTQSSRYLVKRTGEKVFLECVQDMDHENMFWYRQDPGLGLRLIYFSYDVKMKEKGDIPEGYSVSREKKERFSLILESASTNQTSMYLCASSTIGQGQLTEAFFGQGTRLTVV.

DNA for the CDR3: TGTGCCAGCATTCGATCGACAGGGACCATGAACACTGAAGCTTTCTTT. This codes for CASIRSTGTMNTEAFF. The chain recombines TRBV25-1 with TRBJ1-1, with 7 bases matching TRBD1. V lost 7 bases and J lost 0; bases outside the gene matches: 11. CDR1 is MGHDK, CDR2 SYGVNS, per germline. The CDR3 loop spans 16 amino acids.

This clone was detected once. This sequence joins TRBV2 and TRBJ1-5; D is possibly TRBD1 (6 bases). The CDR3 spans 13 residues. The ends were cut back, 3 bases at V and 8 bases at J, with 11 bases in the middle. CDR1 and CDR2 (germline): SNHLY, FYNNEI. This CDR3 reads CASSDAGAEPQHF. The CDR3 bases are TGTGCCAGCAGTGATGCAGGGGCCGAGCCCCAGCATTTT.

This rearrangement joins TRBV7-2 to TRBJ1-1; 7 bases line up with TRBD1. Germline-derived CDR1 and CDR2 are SGHTA and FQGNSA. This CDR3 has 15 amino acids. V lost 1 base, J lost 4 bases, and 6 bases stayed unmatched. CDR3 in amino acids: CASSLGNDRVTEAFF. DNA of the CDR3: TGTGCCAGCAGCTTAGGGAACGACAGGGTCACTGAAGCTTTCTTT.